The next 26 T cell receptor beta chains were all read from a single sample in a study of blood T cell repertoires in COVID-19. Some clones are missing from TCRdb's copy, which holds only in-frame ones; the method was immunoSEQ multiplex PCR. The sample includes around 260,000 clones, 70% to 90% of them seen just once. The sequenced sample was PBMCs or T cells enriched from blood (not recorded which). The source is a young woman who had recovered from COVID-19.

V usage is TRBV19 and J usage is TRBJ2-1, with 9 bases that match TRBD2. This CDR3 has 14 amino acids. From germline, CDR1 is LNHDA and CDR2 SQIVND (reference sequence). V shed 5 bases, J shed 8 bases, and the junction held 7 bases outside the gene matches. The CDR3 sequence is CASSPGLARDEQFF. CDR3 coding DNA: TGTGCCAGTAGTCCAGGACTAGCGAGGGATGAGCAGTTCTTC.

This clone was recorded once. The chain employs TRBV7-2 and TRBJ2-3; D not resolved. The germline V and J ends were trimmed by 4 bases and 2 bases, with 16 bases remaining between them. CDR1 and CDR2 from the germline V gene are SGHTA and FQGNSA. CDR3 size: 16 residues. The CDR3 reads CASSSTQTKYTDTQYF. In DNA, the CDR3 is TGTGCCAGCAGCTCAACTCAGACAAAATACACAGATACGCAGTATTTT. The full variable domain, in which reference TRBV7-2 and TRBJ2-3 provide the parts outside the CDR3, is GAGVSQSPSNKVTEKGKDVELRCDPISGHTALYWYRQSLGQGLEFLIYFQGNSAPDKSGLPSDRFSAERTGGSVSTLTIQRTQQEDSAVYLCASSSTQTKYTDTQYFGPGTRLTVL.

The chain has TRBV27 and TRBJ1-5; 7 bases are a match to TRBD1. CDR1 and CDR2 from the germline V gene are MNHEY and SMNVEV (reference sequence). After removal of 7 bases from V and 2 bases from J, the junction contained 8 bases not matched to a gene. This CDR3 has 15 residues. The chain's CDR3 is CASMKQGRGNQPQHF. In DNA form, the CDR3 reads TGTGCCAGCATGAAACAGGGGCGAGGCAATCAGCCCCAGCATTTT.

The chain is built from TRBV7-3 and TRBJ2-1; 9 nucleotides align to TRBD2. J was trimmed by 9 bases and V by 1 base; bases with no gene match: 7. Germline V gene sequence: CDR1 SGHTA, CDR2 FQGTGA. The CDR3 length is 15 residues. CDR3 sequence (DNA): TGTGCCAGCAGCTTAAATGGTGGGACTAGCACTGAGCAGTTCTTC. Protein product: CASSLNGGTSTEQFF.

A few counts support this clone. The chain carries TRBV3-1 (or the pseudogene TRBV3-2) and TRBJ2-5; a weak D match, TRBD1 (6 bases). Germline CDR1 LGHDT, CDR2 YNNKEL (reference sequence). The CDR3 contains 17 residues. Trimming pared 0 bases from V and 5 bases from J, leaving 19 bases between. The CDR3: CASSQDRRTVQRETQYF. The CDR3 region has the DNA TGTGCCAGCAGCCAAGATAGGCGGACAGTGCAACGGGAGACCCAGTACTTC.

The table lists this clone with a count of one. The chain's CDR3 is CASQRLAESTDTQYF. CDR3 nucleotide sequence: TGCGCCAGCCAACGACTAGCGGAGAGCACAGATACGCAGTATTTT. The chain has TRBV5-1 and TRBJ2-3, with TRBD2 matching 9 bases. The J segment lost 0 bases and the V segment lost 7 bases, leaving 6 bases of the junction unmatched. The germline CDR1 and CDR2 sequences are SGHRS and YFSETQ. This CDR3 is 15 amino acids long.

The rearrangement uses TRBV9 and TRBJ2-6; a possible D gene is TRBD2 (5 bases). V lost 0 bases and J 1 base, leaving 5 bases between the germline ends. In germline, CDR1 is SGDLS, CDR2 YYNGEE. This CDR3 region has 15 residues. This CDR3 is CASSVGRSGANVLTF. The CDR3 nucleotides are TGTGCCAGCAGCGTAGGGAGGTCTGGGGCCAACGTCCTGACTTTC.

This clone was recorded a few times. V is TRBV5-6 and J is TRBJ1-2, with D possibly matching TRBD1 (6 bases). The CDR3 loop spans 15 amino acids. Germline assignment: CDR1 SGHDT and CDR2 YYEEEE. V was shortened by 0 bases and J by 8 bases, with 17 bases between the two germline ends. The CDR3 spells CASSLEIRGSGGYTF. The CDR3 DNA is TGTGCCAGCAGCTTGGAGATCAGGGGCTCCGGGGGCTACACCTTC.

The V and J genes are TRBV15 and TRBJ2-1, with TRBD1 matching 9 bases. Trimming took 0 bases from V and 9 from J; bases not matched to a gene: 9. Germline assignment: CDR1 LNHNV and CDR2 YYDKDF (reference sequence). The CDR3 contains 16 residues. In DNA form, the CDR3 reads TGTGCCACCAGCAGAGATTGGGGAAGGACAGGGGCTGAGCAGTTCTTC. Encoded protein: CATSRDWGRTGAEQFF.

CDR3 DNA sequence: TGTGCCAGCAGCCAAGATTTGGGGACTAGTAAAAGGGTATGGCAGTACTTC. As protein: CASSQDLGTSKRVWQYF. The gene calls are TRBV3-1 (or the pseudogene TRBV3-2) and TRBJ2-7; TRBD2 matches at 8 bases. The length of the CDR3 is 17 residues. Germline V CDR1 and CDR2: LGHDT, YNNKEL (reference sequence). With V trimmed by 0 bases and J by 9 bases, 16 bases remained unmatched.

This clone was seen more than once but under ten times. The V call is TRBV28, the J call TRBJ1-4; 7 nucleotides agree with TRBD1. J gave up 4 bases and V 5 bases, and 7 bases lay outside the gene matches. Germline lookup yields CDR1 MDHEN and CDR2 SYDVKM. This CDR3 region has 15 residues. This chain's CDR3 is CASSQGDLSNEKLFF. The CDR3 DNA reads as TGTGCCAGCAGTCAGGGGGACCTGAGTAATGAAAAACTGTTTTTT.

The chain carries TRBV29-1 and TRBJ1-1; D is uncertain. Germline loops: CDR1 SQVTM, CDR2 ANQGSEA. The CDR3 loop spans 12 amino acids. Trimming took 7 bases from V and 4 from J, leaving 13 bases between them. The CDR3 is CSGSRGVTEAFF. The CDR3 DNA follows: TGCAGCGGGAGTCGCGGGGTCACTGAAGCTTTCTTT. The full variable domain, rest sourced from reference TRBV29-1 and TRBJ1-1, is SAVISQKPSRDICQRGTSLTIQCQVDSQVTMMFWYRQQPGQSLTLIATANQGSEATYESGFVIDKFPISRPNLTFSTLTVSNMSPEDSSIYLCSGSRGVTEAFFGQGTRLTVV.

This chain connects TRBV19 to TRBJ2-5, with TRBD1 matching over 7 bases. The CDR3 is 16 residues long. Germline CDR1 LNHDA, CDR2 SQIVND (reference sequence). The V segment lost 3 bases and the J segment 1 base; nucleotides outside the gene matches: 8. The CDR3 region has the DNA TGTGCCAGTAGTATGTTGGTTGGGGACAGCCAAGAGACCCAGTACTTC. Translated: CASSMLVGDSQETQYF.

The CDR3 sequence is CASSVAPDPGGTQYF. Written as DNA, the CDR3 is TGTGCCAGCAGCGTAGCCCCGGACCCGGGGGGAACCCAGTACTTC. The chain combines TRBV9 with TRBJ2-5, with 7 bases identical to TRBD2. Germline V gives CDR1 SGDLS, CDR2 YYNGEE. The V segment lost 0 bases and the J segment 8 bases; nucleotides outside the gene matches: 10. The CDR3 is made up of 15 amino acids.

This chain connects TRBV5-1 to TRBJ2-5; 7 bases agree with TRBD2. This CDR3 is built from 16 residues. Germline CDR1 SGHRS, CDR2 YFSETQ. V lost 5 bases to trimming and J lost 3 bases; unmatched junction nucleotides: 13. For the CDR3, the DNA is TGCGCCAGCAGGAAAAGTGGTTCTAGCGGAAAAGAGACCCAGTACTTC. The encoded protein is CASRKSGSSGKETQYF.

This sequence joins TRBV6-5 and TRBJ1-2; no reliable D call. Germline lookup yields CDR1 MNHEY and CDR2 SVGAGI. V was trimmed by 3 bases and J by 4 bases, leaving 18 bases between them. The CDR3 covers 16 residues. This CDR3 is CASSYVGGAQSYGYTF. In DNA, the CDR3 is TGTGCCAGCAGTTATGTCGGAGGAGCTCAGAGCTATGGCTACACCTTC.

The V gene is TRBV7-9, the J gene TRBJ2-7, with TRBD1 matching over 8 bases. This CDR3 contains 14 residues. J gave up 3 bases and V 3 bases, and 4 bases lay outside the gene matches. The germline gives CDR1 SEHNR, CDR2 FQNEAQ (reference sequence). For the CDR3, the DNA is TGTGCCAGCAGCTTCCCGGACAGGGTCTACGAGCAGTACTTC. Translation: CASSFPDRVYEQYF.

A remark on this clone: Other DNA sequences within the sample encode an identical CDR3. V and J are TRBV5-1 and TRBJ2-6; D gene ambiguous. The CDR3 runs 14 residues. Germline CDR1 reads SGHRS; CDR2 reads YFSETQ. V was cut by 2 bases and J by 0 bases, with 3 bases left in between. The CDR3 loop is CASSFISGANVLTF. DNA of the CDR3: TGCGCCAGCAGCTTTATCTCTGGGGCCAACGTCCTGACTTTC.

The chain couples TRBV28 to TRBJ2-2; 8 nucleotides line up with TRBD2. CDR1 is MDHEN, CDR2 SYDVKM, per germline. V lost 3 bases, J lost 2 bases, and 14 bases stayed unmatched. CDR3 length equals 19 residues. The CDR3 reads CASSLLAPRAGVNTGELFF. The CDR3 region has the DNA TGTGCCAGCAGTTTGTTGGCTCCCCGAGCGGGAGTAAACACCGGGGAGCTGTTTTTT.

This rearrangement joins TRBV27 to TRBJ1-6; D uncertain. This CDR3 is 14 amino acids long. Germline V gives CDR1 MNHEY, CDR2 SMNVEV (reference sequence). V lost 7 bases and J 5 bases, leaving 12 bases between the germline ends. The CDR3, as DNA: TGTGCCAGCACTGGGGTGCGGGATAATTCACCCCTCCACTTT. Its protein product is CASTGVRDNSPLHF.

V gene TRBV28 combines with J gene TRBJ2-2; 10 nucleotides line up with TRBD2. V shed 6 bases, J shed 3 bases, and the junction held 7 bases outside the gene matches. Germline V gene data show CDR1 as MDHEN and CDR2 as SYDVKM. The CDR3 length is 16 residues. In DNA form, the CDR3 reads TGTGCCAGCAGATCCGTCAGCGGGGGGGACACCGGGGAGCTGTTTTTT. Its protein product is CASRSVSGGDTGELFF.

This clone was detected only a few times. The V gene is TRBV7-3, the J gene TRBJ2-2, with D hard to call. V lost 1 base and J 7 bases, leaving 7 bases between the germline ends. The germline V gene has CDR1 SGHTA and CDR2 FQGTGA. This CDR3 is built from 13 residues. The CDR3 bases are TGTGCCAGCAGCTTAAGTAGTTACGGGGAGCTGTTTTTT. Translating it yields CASSLSSYGELFF.

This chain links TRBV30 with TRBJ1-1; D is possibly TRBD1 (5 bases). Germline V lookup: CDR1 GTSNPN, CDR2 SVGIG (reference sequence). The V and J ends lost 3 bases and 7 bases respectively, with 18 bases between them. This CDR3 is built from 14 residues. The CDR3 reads CAWSAIGVSGEAFF. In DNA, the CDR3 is TGTGCCTGGAGCGCCATAGGGGTCTCTGGTGAAGCTTTCTTT.

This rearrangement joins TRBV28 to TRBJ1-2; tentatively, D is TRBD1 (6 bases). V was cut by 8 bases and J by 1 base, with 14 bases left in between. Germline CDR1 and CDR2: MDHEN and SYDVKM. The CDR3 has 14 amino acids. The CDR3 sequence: CASYPARGNYGYTF. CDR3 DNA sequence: TGTGCCAGCTACCCTGCCAGGGGTAACTATGGCTACACCTTC.

CDR3 in amino acids: CASAPLGTNEKLFF. The CDR3 DNA reads as TGTGCCAGCGCACCCCTAGGAACTAATGAAAAACTGTTTTTT. The chain joins TRBV28 to TRBJ1-4; D is unresolved. Germline CDR1 reads MDHEN; CDR2 reads SYDVKM. The CDR3 has 14 amino acids. Trimming cost V 8 bases and J 1 base, with 11 bases left between them.

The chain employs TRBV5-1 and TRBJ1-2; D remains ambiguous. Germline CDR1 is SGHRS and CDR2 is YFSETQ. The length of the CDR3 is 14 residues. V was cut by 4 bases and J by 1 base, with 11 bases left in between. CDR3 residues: CASSPPQSNYGYTF. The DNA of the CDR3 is TGCGCCAGCAGCCCCCCACAAAGTAACTATGGCTACACCTTC.